Listed below are T cell receptor beta chains from one sample, sequenced in a study of HIV-infected patients and healthy controls. TCRdb re-called the 5' RACE reads with MiXCR, one entry per CDR3 protein. The sample shows 15,000 to 20,000 distinct CDR3 sequences, about 9% of them seen only once. Here the sequenced sample was blood, taken during antiretroviral therapy. These receptors all come from an adult with HIV infection. Each CDR3 is given with its conserved first and last residue. D genes are given only for firm matches. Clone size is shown for a subset of rows, as once, few, many or a class of expanded clone.

D: .
J: TRBJ1-6
V: TRBV6-6
size: .
DNA: TGTGCCAGCAATACAGGGAGGTTTTCACCCCTCCACTTT
CDR3: CASNTGRFSPLHF

D: .
J: TRBJ2-7
V: TRBV6-1
size: many
DNA: TGTGCCAGCAGTGAAGTGGGGTTCTACGAGCAGTACTTC
CDR3: CASSEVGFYEQYF

D: TRBD2
J: TRBJ2-7
V: TRBV5-5
size: many
DNA: TGTGCCAGCAGCCGAAGCGGGGAGTCCTACGAGCAGTACTTC
CDR3: CASSRSGESYEQYF

D: TRBD1
J: TRBJ1-1
V: TRBV6-6
size: .
DNA: TGTGCCAGCAGTTACGGGACAGGACCAGGGACTGAAGCTTTCTTT
CDR3: CASSYGTGPGTEAFF

D: TRBD1
J: TRBJ2-1
V: TRBV6-6
size: many
DNA: TGTGCCAGCAGGGGAGAAACAGGGGAGCATGAGCAGTTCTTC
CDR3: CASRGETGEHEQFF

D: TRBD1
J: TRBJ1-6
V: TRBV9
size: many
DNA: TGTGCCAGCAGCGTAGACGTGACAGGGGTTTCACCCCTCCACTTT
CDR3: CASSVDVTGVSPLHF

D: .
J: TRBJ2-7
V: TRBV19
size: .
DNA: TGTGCCAGTAGTATAACGGCCAACTCCTACGAGCAGTACTTC
CDR3: CASSITANSYEQYF

D: TRBD1
J: TRBJ2-7
V: TRBV3-1
size: many
DNA: TGTGCCAGCAGCCGATGGACAGGGTCGAGCTACGAGCAGTACTTC
CDR3: CASSRWTGSSYEQYF

D: .
J: TRBJ2-7
V: TRBV11-1
size: many
DNA: TGTGCCAGCAGCTCAACAGGGGGGGACTACGAGCAGTACTTC
CDR3: CASSSTGGDYEQYF

D: .
J: TRBJ2-2
V: TRBV3-1
size: medium-sized
DNA: TGTGCCAGCGTGGGGACCGGGGAGCTGTTTTTT
CDR3: CASVGTGELFF

D: .
J: TRBJ2-3
V: TRBV20-1
size: many
DNA: TGCAGTGCTAGTGGGGGTAGCACAGATACGCAGTATTTT
CDR3: CSASGGSTDTQYF

D: .
J: TRBJ1-2
V: TRBV9
size: many
DNA: TGTGCCAGCAGCCCTGGGGCGAAGGGCTATGGCTACACCTTC
CDR3: CASSPGAKGYGYTF

D: TRBD2
J: TRBJ2-1
V: TRBV7-9
size: many
DNA: TGTGCCAGCAGCGAGCCGGGACTAGCGGACCTCTCCTACAATGAGCAGTTCTTC
CDR3: CASSEPGLADLSYNEQFF

D: .
J: TRBJ2-7
V: TRBV12-3/TRBV12-4
size: many
DNA: TGTGCCAGCAGTTTAGAAATTTCAGGGCCCTACGAGCAGTACTTC
CDR3: CASSLEISGPYEQYF

D: TRBD2
J: TRBJ2-1
V: TRBV6-6
size: many
DNA: TGTGCCAGCAGTTTCTCAGCGGGAGACTACAATGAGCAGTTCTTC
CDR3: CASSFSAGDYNEQFF

D: .
J: TRBJ1-2
V: TRBV7-9
size: many
DNA: TGTGCCAGCAGCTCTGGCGTCGGGTCAGGCTACACCTTC
CDR3: CASSSGVGSGYTF

D: .
J: TRBJ1-5
V: TRBV28
size: .
DNA: TGTACGGCAGCCGATTATAGCAATCAGCCCCAGCATTTT
CDR3: CTAADYSNQPQHF

D: .
J: TRBJ2-5
V: TRBV9
size: many
DNA: TGTGCCAGCAGCGTCTCCCAAGAGACCCAGTACTTC
CDR3: CASSVSQETQYF

D: TRBD1
J: TRBJ1-3
V: TRBV9
size: many
DNA: TGTGCCAGCAGCGAAGGGACAGTCTCTGGAAACACCATATATTTT
CDR3: CASSEGTVSGNTIYF

D: .
J: TRBJ1-1
V: TRBV7-9
size: many
DNA: TGTGCCAGCCGTAGGCCGAACACTGAAGCTTTCTTT
CDR3: CASRRPNTEAFF

D: .
J: TRBJ2-5
V: TRBV3-1
size: many
DNA: TGTGCCAGCAGCCAATGGACGGGGGGCGAGACCCAGTACTTC
CDR3: CASSQWTGGETQYF

D: TRBD2
J: TRBJ2-1
V: TRBV27
size: many
DNA: TGTGCCAGCACCGTAACTAGCGGACCCTACAATGAGCAGTTCTTC
CDR3: CASTVTSGPYNEQFF

D: TRBD1
J: TRBJ2-2
V: TRBV11-2
size: .
DNA: TGTGCCAGCAGCGGGACAGGATCTGACACCGGGGAGCTGTTTTTT
CDR3: CASSGTGSDTGELFF

D: TRBD2
J: TRBJ2-7
V: TRBV12-3/TRBV12-4
size: many
DNA: TGTGCCAGCAGTTCATCTAGCGGGAGGGCCCACGAGCAGTACTTC
CDR3: CASSSSSGRAHEQYF

D: .
J: TRBJ2-3
V: TRBV12-3/TRBV12-4
size: medium-sized
DNA: TGTGCCAGCAGTTTTCGGGAGAGCCCCACTGATACGCAGTATTTT
CDR3: CASSFRESPTDTQYF

D: TRBD2
J: TRBJ2-1
V: TRBV5-3
size: many
DNA: TGTGCCAGAAGCTTGGCGGGGGGTATTTCGGATGCGTTTTTCAATGAGCAGTTCTTC
CDR3: CARSLAGGISDAFFNEQFF

D: .
J: TRBJ1-6
V: TRBV27
size: many
DNA: TGTGCCAGCAGTTTACACCGCGGATGGAATTCACCCCTCCACTTT
CDR3: CASSLHRGWNSPLHF

D: .
J: TRBJ1-5
V: TRBV11-2
size: many
DNA: TGTGCCAGCAGCTATCGGGGGAGGGAGCCCCAGCATTTT
CDR3: CASSYRGREPQHF

D: .
J: TRBJ2-5
V: TRBV5-1
size: many
DNA: TGCGCTTCCCGGTTGGAGGGAGAGACCCAGTACTTC
CDR3: CASRLEGETQYF

D: TRBD2
J: TRBJ2-5
V: TRBV19
size: many
DNA: TGTGCCAGTACCGACTCACTAGCGGGGGACCAAGAGACCCAGTACTTC
CDR3: CASTDSLAGDQETQYF

D: TRBD2
J: TRBJ2-3
V: TRBV7-2
size: medium-sized
DNA: TGTGCCAGCAGCTTAGAGCGGGGGGTAGAGGATACGCAGTATTTT
CDR3: CASSLERGVEDTQYF

D: .
J: TRBJ1-4
V: TRBV28
size: many
DNA: TGTGCCAGCGGCTCTGGGGCGGGGGCCCCCAATGAAAAACTGTTTTTT
CDR3: CASGSGAGAPNEKLFF

D: TRBD1
J: TRBJ2-7
V: TRBV6-1
size: few
DNA: TGTGCCAGCAGAGGCGGGACAGGGGAGCAGTACTTC
CDR3: CASRGGTGEQYF

D: .
J: TRBJ2-7
V: TRBV7-8
size: many
DNA: TGTGCCAGCAGCCCCACGGGGGTTTACGAGCAGTACTTC
CDR3: CASSPTGVYEQYF

D: .
J: TRBJ2-3
V: TRBV19
size: many
DNA: TGTGCCAGTAGTGCCAGCACAGATACGCAGTATTTT
CDR3: CASSASTDTQYF

D: TRBD2
J: TRBJ2-3
V: TRBV20-1
size: few
DNA: TGCAGTGCTAACGGGAGGCCTGCCGGAGATACGCAGTATTTT
CDR3: CSANGRPAGDTQYF

D: .
J: TRBJ1-2
V: TRBV14
size: many
DNA: TGTGCCAGCAGCCAACATACCTATGGCTACACCTTC
CDR3: CASSQHTYGYTF

D: TRBD2
J: TRBJ2-5
V: TRBV12-3/TRBV12-4
size: .
DNA: TGTGCCAGCAGTTTAAGAATAAGGGGAGGGCTGAGATTTGGTGAAGAGACCCAGTACTTC
CDR3: CASSLRIRGGLRFGEETQYF

D: .
J: TRBJ2-7
V: TRBV7-9
size: many
DNA: TGTGCCAGCAGCTTAGAACTGATCTCCTACGAGCAGTACTTC
CDR3: CASSLELISYEQYF

D: .
J: TRBJ2-3
V: TRBV30
size: .
DNA: TGTGCCTGTGGGGGTGGGATCGCAGATACGCAGTATTTT
CDR3: CACGGGIADTQYF

D: .
J: TRBJ1-2
V: TRBV28
size: many
DNA: TGTGCCAGCAGTACGCAGGGAACCTTCTATGGCTACACCTTC
CDR3: CASSTQGTFYGYTF

D: TRBD2
J: TRBJ2-3
V: TRBV4-2
size: medium-sized
DNA: TGTGCCAGCAGCCAAGAAAGCGGGAGTTCGCCGAGCACAGATACGCAGTATTTT
CDR3: CASSQESGSSPSTDTQYF

D: TRBD1
J: TRBJ2-5
V: TRBV7-3
size: many
DNA: TGTGCCAGCAGCAAAACCCTGGGACAGAAAGAGACCCAGTACTTC
CDR3: CASSKTLGQKETQYF

D: .
J: TRBJ2-3
V: TRBV5-4
size: many
DNA: TGTGCCAGCAGCTTAGCCGTCTCAGATACGCAGTATTTT
CDR3: CASSLAVSDTQYF

D: TRBD2
J: TRBJ2-1
V: TRBV3-1
size: many
DNA: TGTGCCAGCAGCCATATCGGACTAGTTGGCTACAATGAGCAGTTCTTC
CDR3: CASSHIGLVGYNEQFF

D: .
J: TRBJ2-3
V: TRBV2
size: many
DNA: TGTGCCAGCAGTTCACAGGGGACTAGCACAGATACGCAGTATTTT
CDR3: CASSSQGTSTDTQYF

D: .
J: TRBJ2-7
V: TRBV7-2
size: few
DNA: TGTGCCAGCAGCTTACGGGACCCCGCCTACGAGCAGTACTTC
CDR3: CASSLRDPAYEQYF

D: .
J: TRBJ2-3
V: TRBV10-3
size: many
DNA: TGTGCCATCAGTGATGGGGCCCAAGTCACAGATACGCAGTATTTT
CDR3: CAISDGAQVTDTQYF

D: .
J: TRBJ1-2
V: TRBV2
size: many
DNA: TGTGCCAGCAATGACGGAGGGACTTTCTATGGCTACACCTTC
CDR3: CASNDGGTFYGYTF

D: .
J: TRBJ1-2
V: TRBV28
size: many
DNA: TGTGCCAGCAGTCCAACACCGACGGGTCCCCCCTATGGCTACACCTTC
CDR3: CASSPTPTGPPYGYTF

D: .
J: TRBJ2-5
V: TRBV18
size: many
DNA: TGTGCCAGCTCACCACGGGGTAGCTCCAAACAAGAGACCCAGTACTTC
CDR3: CASSPRGSSKQETQYF